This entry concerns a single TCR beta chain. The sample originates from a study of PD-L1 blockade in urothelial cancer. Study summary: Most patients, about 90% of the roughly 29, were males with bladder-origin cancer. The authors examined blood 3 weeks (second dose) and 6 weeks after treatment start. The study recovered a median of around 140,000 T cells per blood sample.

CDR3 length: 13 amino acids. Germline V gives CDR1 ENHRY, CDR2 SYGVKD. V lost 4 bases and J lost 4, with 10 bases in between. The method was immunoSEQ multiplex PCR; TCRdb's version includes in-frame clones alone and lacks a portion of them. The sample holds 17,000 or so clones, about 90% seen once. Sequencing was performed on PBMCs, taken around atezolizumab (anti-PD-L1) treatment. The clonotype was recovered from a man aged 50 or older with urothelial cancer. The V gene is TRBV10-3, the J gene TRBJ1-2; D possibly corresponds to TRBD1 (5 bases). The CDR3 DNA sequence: TGTGCCATCAGTGTAGGGGAGGCCTATGGCTACACCTTC. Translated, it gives CAISVGEAYGYTF.